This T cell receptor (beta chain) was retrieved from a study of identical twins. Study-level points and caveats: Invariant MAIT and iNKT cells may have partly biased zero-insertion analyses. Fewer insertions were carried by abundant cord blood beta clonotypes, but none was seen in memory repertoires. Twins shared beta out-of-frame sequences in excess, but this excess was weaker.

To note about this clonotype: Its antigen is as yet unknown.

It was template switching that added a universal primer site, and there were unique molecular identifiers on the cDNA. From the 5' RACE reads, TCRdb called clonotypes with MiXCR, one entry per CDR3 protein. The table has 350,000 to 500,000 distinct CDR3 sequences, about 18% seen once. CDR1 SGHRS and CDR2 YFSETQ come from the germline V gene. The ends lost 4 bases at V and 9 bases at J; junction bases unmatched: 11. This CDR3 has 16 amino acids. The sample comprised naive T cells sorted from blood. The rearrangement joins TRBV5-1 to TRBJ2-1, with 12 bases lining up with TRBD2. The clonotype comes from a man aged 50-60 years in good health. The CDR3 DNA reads TGCGCCAGCAGCGGCGGACTAGCGGGATGGGAGGCTGAGCAGTTCTTC. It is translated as CASSGGLAGWEAEQFF. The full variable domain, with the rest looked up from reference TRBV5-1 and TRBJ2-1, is KAGVTQTPRYLIKTRGQQVTLSCSPISGHRSVSWYQQTPGQGLQFLFEYFSETQRNKGNFPGRFSGRQFSNSRSEMNVSTLELGDSALYLCASSGGLAGWEAEQFFGPGTRLTVL.